This T cell receptor (beta chain) is from a study of OX40 agonist ivuxolimab in advanced cancers. In terms of the full investigation: The costimulatory receptor OX40 (CD134) was targeted by ivuxolimab, a fully human IgG2 agonistic monoclonal antibody. Intravenous ivuxolimab was administered to patients every 2 weeks at six dose levels: 0.01, 0.1, 0.3, 1.5, 3 and 10 mg/kg. Of the roughly 51 dose-escalation patients, hepatocellular carcinoma was present in approximately 20, melanoma in roughly 15, renal cell carcinoma in 9 and head and neck cancer in 9. A male proportion of about 79% and a mean age of 60 years, ranging from roughly 23 to 90, were recorded for the dose-escalation cohort. Patients were allowed to have had prior anti-PD-1, anti-PD-L1 or anti-CTLA-4 therapy, and around 40% of the dose-escalation patients had previously received checkpoint inhibitors. Partial responses occurred in three dose-escalation patients: two with cutaneous melanoma and one with hepatocellular carcinoma. The purpose of peripheral TCRbeta sequencing was to test whether ivuxolimab changed TCR sequence diversity and led to clonal T-cell expansion. The paper covers the monotherapy dose-escalation part of the phase I ivuxolimab trial, which included N of about 51 patients. Here is what the overall study found, with its caveats: After ivuxolimab, more expanded clones were found on average in CD8+ T cells than in CD4+ T cells. Clonal expansion of both CD4+ and CD8+ blood T cells was observed from baseline to week 6 at doses 0.1 to 3.0 mg/kg. Antigen specificity was not determined for the clonally expanded peripheral T cells. Low levels of normalized T-cell clonal expansion were also shown by some nonresponding patients. In the 0.1-3.0 mg/kg groups, partial responders had among the lowest normalized peripheral clonal expansion, particularly in CD8+ T cells.

Genomic DNA was isolated from the sorted cells so that the TCRbeta CDR3 region could be sequenced. The immunoSEQ Assay was used to sequence the TCRbeta CDR3 regions. Imported from immuneACCESS, the table was reduced by TCRdb to in-frame sequences with V and J called. These copies leave out some clones; in studies compared against another copy, an unresolved V gene accounts for under half, and the cause of the remainder is not known. The sample contains over 65,000 clones, roughly 90% of them found a single time. Approximately 0.25% of the sample is held by the ten biggest clonotypes. The count of this clone is one. Its cognate antigen has yet to be identified. Nothing much larger sits one base from this clone, and base qualities are not available. Patients with autoimmune disease history or receiving systemic immunosuppression were excluded from the trial. Peripheral blood for TCR sequencing was drawn from every dose cohort at baseline, at cycle 4 day 1 and at cycle 7 day 1. The samples were taken from a phase I, first-in-human, multicenter, open-label dose-escalation trial of ivuxolimab. Adults with locally advanced or metastatic melanoma, renal cell, hepatocellular, or head and neck squamous cell carcinoma were enrolled in the trial. Before TCR sequencing, CD4+ T cells and CD8+ T cells from peripheral blood were sorted into separate populations.

The CDR3 goes from the cysteine to the phenylalanine over 17 residues. Kept here is only the CDR3 DNA, which spans 51 bases and is read in frame from base 1. For this chain, trimming is 6 bases at the V end and 4 bases at the J end, and the number of junction bases without a gene match is 12. CDR1 and CDR2 were assigned from the germline V gene (reference sequence) as SEHNR and FQNEAQ. The sample consisted of CD4+ or CD8+ T cells sorted from blood, taken in a trial of the OX40 agonist ivuxolimab. Recombination linked TRBV7-9 to TRBJ1-4, with 9 bases in between that match TRBD1. The clonotype comes from an adult with an advanced solid tumor such as melanoma, head and neck, liver or kidney cancer. The CDR3 here reads CASSYRGPLSRNEKLFF. The sequence in DNA is TGTGCCAGCAGTTACAGGGGGCCGCTCTCCCGTAATGAAAAACTGTTTTTT. Full variable domain (CDR3 extended with the reference TRBV7-9 and TRBJ1-4 proteins): DTGVSQNPRHKITKRGQNVTFRCDPISEHNRLYWYRQTLGQGPEFLTYFQNEAQLEKSRLLSDRFSAERPKGSFSTLEIQRTEQGDSAMYLCASSYRGPLSRNEKLFFGSGTQLSVL.